The 12 T cell receptor beta chains below come from one sample, sequenced in a study of OX40 agonist ivuxolimab in advanced cancers. TCRdb keeps only in-frame clones here, not all; method: immunoSEQ multiplex PCR. The table records some 50,000 clones, 75% to 85% of them present only once. The sequencing here drew on CD4+ or CD8+ T cells sorted from blood, taken in a trial of the OX40 agonist ivuxolimab. The receptors were gathered from an adult with an advanced solid tumor such as melanoma, head and neck, liver or kidney cancer.

In its sample, this clone was seen once. The chain recombines TRBV18 with TRBJ1-1; D is ambiguous. V lost 4 bases and J 2 bases, leaving 14 bases between the germline ends. CDR3 length: 15 amino acids. The germline V gene encodes CDR1 KGHSH and CDR2 LQKENI. The CDR3: CASSLPLGINTEAFF. The CDR3 nucleotides are TGTGCCAGCTCACTCCCTTTGGGGATTAACACTGAAGCTTTCTTT.

The CDR3 sequence is CASSIPLAVNEQFF. For the CDR3, the DNA is TGTGCCAGTAGTATCCCTCTAGCGGTCAATGAGCAGTTCTTC. The gene calls are TRBV19 and TRBJ2-1, with TRBD2 matching over 7 bases. Per the germline V gene, CDR1 is LNHDA and CDR2 is SQIVND (reference sequence). Trimming removed 3 bases from V and 6 bases from J; junction bases left unmatched: 5. The CDR3 has 14 amino acids.

V and J are TRBV5-1 and TRBJ2-7, with D perhaps matching TRBD1 (7 bases). The CDR3 has 14 residues. Germline CDR1 and CDR2: SGHRS and YFSETQ. With 0 bases removed from V and 4 bases from J, the gap between germline ends came to 11 bases. The chain's CDR3 is CASSLGQGLYEQYF. The CDR3 DNA sequence: TGCGCCAGCAGCTTGGGACAGGGACTTTACGAGCAGTACTTC.

The chain recombines TRBV25-1 with TRBJ1-3, with D possibly being TRBD1 (5 bases). The CDR3 runs 14 residues. Trimming shortened V by 8 bases and J by 7 bases, and 18 bases separated the two germline ends. Germline CDR1 reads MGHDK; CDR2 reads SYGVNS. The CDR3 DNA is TGTGCCAGCGGGGACGTCTCAGGCCGGAACACCATATATTTT. Amino acid sequence: CASGDVSGRNTIYF.

The V and J genes are TRBV15 and TRBJ2-3; possibly TRBD1 for D (6 bases). CDR3 length: 16 amino acids. Germline V CDR1 and CDR2: LNHNV, YYDKDF (reference sequence). With 0 bases removed from V and 6 bases from J, the gap between germline ends came to 16 bases. CDR3 sequence: CATSRDRAGVRDTQYF. The CDR3 DNA reads TGTGCCACCAGCAGAGATCGGGCAGGGGTTAGGGATACGCAGTATTTT.

V usage is TRBV2 and J usage is TRBJ2-7, with D possibly being TRBD1 (5 bases). V lost 0 bases, J lost 4 bases, and 10 bases lay in between. This CDR3 has 14 residues. Germline CDR1 is SNHLY and CDR2 is FYNNEI. The CDR3 is CASSEAGQSYEQYF. The DNA of the CDR3 is TGTGCCAGCAGTGAAGCAGGACAATCGTACGAGCAGTACTTC.

Worth noting for this clone: One end of the junction varies from germline; a read error may be responsible. The rearrangement links TRBV5-4 to TRBJ2-6, with 9 bases that match TRBD1. The CDR3 spans 16 residues. Germline V gene lookup returns CDR1 SGHNT and CDR2 YYREEE (reference sequence). The CDR3 region has the DNA TGTGTCAGCGGCGGCGATGGACAGGGGGGGGCCAACGTCCTGACTTTC. This sequence encodes CVSGGDGQGGANVLTF.

This clone was seen a single time. The chain uses TRBV4-2 and TRBJ2-3, with TRBD2 identical over 10 bases. The V segment lost 2 bases and the J segment 1 base; nucleotides outside the gene matches: 3. The CDR3 consists of 16 residues. The germline V gene has CDR1 LGHNA and CDR2 YNFKEQ. The CDR3, as DNA: TGTGCCAGCAGCCAACGGGGGACTAGCGGCACAGATACGCAGTATTTT. Protein sequence: CASSQRGTSGTDTQYF.

This clone has only a few counts. CDR3 in DNA: TGTGCCAGCAGCGTAGGCGGAGGGGGCGGATACGAGCAGTACTTC. Amino acid sequence: CASSVGGGGGYEQYF. The chain links TRBV9 to TRBJ2-7; TRBD1 is a possible D gene (7 bases). CDR1 and CDR2 (germline): SGDLS, YYNGEE. The CDR3 is 15 amino acids. Trimming stripped 0 bases from V and 4 bases from J, with 14 bases between.

This clone was observed once. The CDR3 coding sequence is TGTGCCAGCAGCAGCAACAGGGGGAGCTCCTACGAGCAGTACTTC. Residues: CASSSNRGSSYEQYF. The chain has TRBV5-4 and TRBJ2-7, with 8 bases fitting TRBD1. Germline loops: CDR1 SGHNT, CDR2 YYREEE (reference sequence). V shed 4 bases, J shed 0 bases, and the junction held 6 bases outside the gene matches. This CDR3 is built from 15 residues.

The chain carries TRBV7-2 and TRBJ2-5; 9 nucleotides agree with TRBD1. The length of the CDR3 is 12 residues. Looked up from germline, CDR1 is SGHTA and CDR2 is FQGNSA. V trimming: 5 bases; J trimming: 8 bases; junction bases outside the gene matches: 3. CDR3 in DNA: TGTGCCAGCAGCAGACAGGGGGTCACCCAGTACTTC. Translating gives CASSRQGVTQYF.

This clone was detected only once. The rearrangement joins TRBV5-5 to TRBJ1-2; D not certain. In germline, CDR1 is SGHKS, CDR2 YYEKEE (reference sequence). V was cut by 0 bases and J by 8 bases, with 11 bases left in between. There are 13 residues in the CDR3. The chain's CDR3 is CASSLVREQGYTF. DNA for the CDR3: TGTGCCAGCAGCTTGGTAAGGGAGCAAGGCTACACCTTC.